The clone carrying this T cell receptor beta chain was found a few times. Trimming removed 4 bases from V and 5 bases from J, with 18 bases in between. Germline V gives CDR1 SGHKS, CDR2 YYEKEE (reference sequence). CDR3 length equals 15 residues. These data originate in a study of identical twins. Via MiXCR, TCRdb re-called the 5' RACE reads, giving one row per CDR3 protein. The sample lists 410,000 or so distinct CDR3 sequences; roughly 20% were seen once. The chain combines TRBV5-5 with TRBJ2-5; possibly TRBD1 for D (6 bases). The specimen was naive T cells sorted from blood. This sequence originates from a man in his forties or fifties in good health. The CDR3, as DNA: TGTGCCAGCAGCCTACAGGGTGGTGTAAGTGAGACCCAGTACTTC. As protein: CASSLQGGVSETQYF.